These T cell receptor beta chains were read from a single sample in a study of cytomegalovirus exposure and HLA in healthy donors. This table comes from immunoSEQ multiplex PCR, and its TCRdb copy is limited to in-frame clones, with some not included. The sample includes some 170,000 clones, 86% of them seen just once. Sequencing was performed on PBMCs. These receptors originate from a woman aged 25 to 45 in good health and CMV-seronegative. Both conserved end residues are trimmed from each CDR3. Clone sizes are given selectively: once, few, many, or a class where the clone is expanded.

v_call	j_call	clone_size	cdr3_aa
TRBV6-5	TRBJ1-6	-	ASGRMTRNNSPLH
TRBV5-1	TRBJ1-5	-	ASSLSGDSNQPQH
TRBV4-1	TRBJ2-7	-	ASSQGAGSEQY
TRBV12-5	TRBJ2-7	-	ASGRFGTSSYEQY
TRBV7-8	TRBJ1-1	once	ASSSRRGMAGTEAF
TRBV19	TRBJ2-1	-	ASSMGLMDEQF
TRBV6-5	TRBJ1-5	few	ASRLSQGSSQPQH
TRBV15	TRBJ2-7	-	ATSRDWRDEQY
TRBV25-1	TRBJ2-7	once	ASSTLYEQY
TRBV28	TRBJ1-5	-	ASSLMTGNQPQH
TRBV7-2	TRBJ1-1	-	ASSLGGTLPTEAF
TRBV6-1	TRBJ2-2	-	ASSRQPGELF
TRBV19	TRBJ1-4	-	ASTPRAGTNEKLF
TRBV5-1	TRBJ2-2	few	ASSLGGGSGGELF
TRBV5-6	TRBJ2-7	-	ASSLRRPWGEQY
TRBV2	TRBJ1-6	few	AATGEQNSPLH
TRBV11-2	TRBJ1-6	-	ASSPHPRSPLH
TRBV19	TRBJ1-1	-	ASSPGTGSVTEAF
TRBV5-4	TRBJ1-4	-	ASSLEGQNNEKLF